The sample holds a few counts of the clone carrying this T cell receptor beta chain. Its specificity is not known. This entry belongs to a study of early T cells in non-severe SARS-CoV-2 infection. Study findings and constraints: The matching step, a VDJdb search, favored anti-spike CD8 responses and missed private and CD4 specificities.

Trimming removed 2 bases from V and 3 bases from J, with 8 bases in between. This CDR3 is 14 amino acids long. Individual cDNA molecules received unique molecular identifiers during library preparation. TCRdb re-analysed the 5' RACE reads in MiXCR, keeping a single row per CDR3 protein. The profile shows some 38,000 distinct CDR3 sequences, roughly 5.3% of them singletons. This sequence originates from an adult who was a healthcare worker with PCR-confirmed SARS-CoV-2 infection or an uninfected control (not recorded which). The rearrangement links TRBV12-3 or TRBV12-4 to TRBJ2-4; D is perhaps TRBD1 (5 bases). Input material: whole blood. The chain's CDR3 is CASSLRGVKNIQYF. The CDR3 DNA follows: TGTGCCAGCAGTTTAAGGGGTGTCAAAAACATTCAGTACTTC.